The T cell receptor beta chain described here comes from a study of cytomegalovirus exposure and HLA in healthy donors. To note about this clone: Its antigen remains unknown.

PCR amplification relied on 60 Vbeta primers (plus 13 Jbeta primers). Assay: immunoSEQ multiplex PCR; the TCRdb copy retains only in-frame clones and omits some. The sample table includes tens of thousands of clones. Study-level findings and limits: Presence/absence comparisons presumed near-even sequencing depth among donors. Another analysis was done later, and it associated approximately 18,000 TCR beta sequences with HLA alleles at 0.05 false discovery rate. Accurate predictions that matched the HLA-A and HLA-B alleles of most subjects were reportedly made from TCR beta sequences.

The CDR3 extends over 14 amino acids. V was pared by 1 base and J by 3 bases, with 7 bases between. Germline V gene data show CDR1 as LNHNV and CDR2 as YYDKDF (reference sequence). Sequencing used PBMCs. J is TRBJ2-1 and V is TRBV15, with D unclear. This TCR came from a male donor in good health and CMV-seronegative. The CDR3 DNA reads TGTGCCACCAGCAGAGTTGGAGACTACAATGAGCAGTTCTTC. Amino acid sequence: CATSRVGDYNEQFF. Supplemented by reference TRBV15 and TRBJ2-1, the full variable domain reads DAMVIQNPRYQVTQFGKPVTLSCSQTLNHNVMYWYQQKSSQAPKLLFHYYDKDFNNEADTPDNFQSRRPNTSFCFLDIRSPGLGDTAMYLCATSRVGDYNEQFFGPGTRLTVL.